The entry that follows covers one T cell receptor beta chain sequence. This clonotype came up many times. The antigen it binds to is not known. No much larger clonotype is one base removed from it; base qualities were not supplied. The record originates from a study of T cells in Graves' hyperthyroidism and ophthalmopathy (dated by TCRdb to about 2019). Regarding the research as a whole: Peripheral blood samples were taken at the time of initial diagnosis, prior to any treatment. The roughly 100 discovery patients were randomly divided into training and test sets at a 7:3 ratio. The paper reports TCR Vbeta CDR3 sequencing of roughly 140 peripheral blood samples: approximately 41 ophthalmopathy, about 75 hyperthyroidism and around 17 progressor patients. In addition, the study compared T-cell repertoires in thyroid tissue and in blood from five to seven Graves' hyperthyroidism patients. Prospective prediction of ophthalmopathy was tested in an independent validation cohort consisting of about 20 hyperthyroidism patients and about 17 patients who later progressed to ophthalmopathy. After sampling, hyperthyroidism patients received methimazole starting at 30 mg daily, and ophthalmopathy patients received high-dose intravenous methylprednisolone. To identify TCR V-J signatures that set the groups apart, the researchers used a discovery cohort of 100 or so patients, made up of around 40 with Graves' ophthalmopathy and around 58 with stable Graves' hyperthyroidism. The paper as a whole reports these results and caveats: Blood samples also contained most of the expanded thyroid clonotypes (frequency above 0.001), which suggests that blood repertoires may reflect thyroid immune responses. In validation, progression to ophthalmopathy was predicted by the model with almost 71% sensitivity and under 85% specificity, a median of approximately 6.5 months before onset. No statistical method was used to set the sample size in advance, and investigators knew the group allocation. Ophthalmopathy was separated from stable hyperthyroidism by a 13 V-J signature model, with about 88% sensitivity and about 81% specificity obtained in cross-validation and 80%/75% obtained in testing.

Amplification of TCR beta CDR3 regions was carried out from RNA transcripts. For the first round of RT-PCR on the TCR CDR3, the HTBI primer set was used together with the Qiagen OneStep RT-PCR kit. Libraries were constructed in a second round of multiplex PCR, after which size selection and purification were performed. The libraries were sequenced on an Illumina HiSeq2000 using paired-end 100 bp reads. The authors processed their data as follows. SOAPnuke was used to process the raw data, removing reads that contained adapters or uncalled bases, had a mean Phred below 15, or lacked an exact match to the constant primer or identifier. COPE v1.2.5 was used to merge the high-quality paired reads, and each unique nucleotide sequence was defined as a clonotype. Clonotypes were aligned to IMGT TRBV, TRBD and TRBJ reference segments using MiTCR v1.1. The analysis included only V-J combinations with a frequency above 0.0001, which together covered more than 99% of the repertoires. The TCS score was defined as F50 (clonal expansion) divided by E x V (chaos), with BLOSUM62-based TCRdist calculated between CDR3 peptides within each V-J. Welch's t-statistics and random forest reduced around 510 V-J features to 13, which were used in a naive Bayes classifier (R e1071). Using fastp at Q25 and MiXCR, TCRdb reprocessed the public reads and kept productive beta chains. Every distinct CDR3 protein forms one entry, paired with its most common genes and DNA. The V and J calls shown here were made by TCRdb, not taken from the authors' results. The sample table contains approximately 350,000 distinct CDR3 sequences; only one count was recorded for around 15% of them. The ten largest account for approximately 19% of the sample.

Via the germline V gene, CDR1 is MGHRA and CDR2 YSYEKL. V and J are truncated by 4 bases and 3 bases respectively, leaving an intervening sequence of 16 bases. The CDR3 contains 15 residues, cysteine and phenylalanine counted. Only the CDR3 part of the read is kept: 45 bases, read in frame from the first base. Ophthalmopathy patients had moderately to severely active disease, Clinical Activity Score of at least 3, NOSPECS grade of at least 4, and duration under 3 months. Exclusion was applied to patients with uncontrolled infections, other autoimmune diseases, pregnancy or lactation. Diagnoses relied on clinical symptoms, serum thyroxine and TRAb, thyroid ultrasound and orbital computed tomography. PBMCs were separated from roughly 9.3 ml of fresh peripheral blood using Ficoll-Paque density gradient centrifugation. Total RNA was extracted with Trizol reagent, and quality was checked on an Agilent 2100 Bioanalyzer.

The rearranged chain carries TRBV4-1 and TRBJ2-7; TRBD1 is perhaps the D gene, given 6 matching bases. This clonotype was obtained from a woman in her fifties or sixties with Graves' ophthalmopathy. Sequences were obtained from blood. The encoded CDR3 is CASSPRRTDVYEQYF. The DNA reads as follows: TGCGCCAGCAGCCCCCGACGGACAGACGTCTACGAGCAGTACTTC.